This T cell receptor beta chain was sequenced for a study of Graves' ophthalmopathy and Graves' hyperthyroidism. Study-wide context: Upon initial diagnosis and before any treatment, peripheral blood was collected. Study-level points and caveats: Blood also contained most of the expanded thyroid clonotypes above 0.001 frequency. Separation of ophthalmopathy from stable hyperthyroidism was achieved by a 13-signature model, at roughly 90% sensitivity and 81.08% specificity.

Turning to this clonotype: Its antigen is still unknown.

TCR beta CDR3 amplification used RNA transcripts. Investigators did first-round RT-PCR with HTBI primers, then second-round multiplex PCR. In TCRdb, the multiplex PCR reads were re-called with MiXCR into one record per CDR3 protein. There are about 740,000 distinct CDR3 sequences in the sample; 35% to 50% occur only once, and less than 55% lies in the top ten. The CDR3 is 14 amino acids. Looked up from germline, CDR1 is SGDLS and CDR2 is YYNGEE. The V end was cut by 4 bases, the J end by 6 bases, with 14 bases between. Clinical symptoms and serum thyroxine were used for diagnosis; TRAb, thyroid ultrasound and orbital computed tomography were also relied on.

The chain combines TRBV9 with TRBJ1-5; D remains unclear. Input material: peripheral blood. The sequence was collected from an adult man with Graves' ophthalmopathy. Here the CDR3 DNA reads TGTGCCAGCAGCCAAGATCAAAGGTCTCAGCCCCAGCATTTT. Translated, it gives CASSQDQRSQPQHF.